A selection of T cell receptor beta chains follows, all from one sample in a study of post-analysis software for immune sequencing data. MiXCR, run by TCRdb on the PCR reads, gives a single entry per CDR3 protein. The data hold about 680,000 distinct CDR3 sequences, with 55% to 60% observed a single time. Sequences were obtained from blood. The receptors derive from a girl aged 2 to 10 with multiple sclerosis. Both conserved end residues are trimmed from each CDR3. The order of the fields is J gene, V gene, D gene, CDR3 protein. D genes are given only for firm matches.

TRBJ2-6 | TRBV6-2/TRBV6-3 | TRBD1 | ASSAGTGVVVGANVLT
TRBJ1-4 | TRBV6-1 | - | ASSEARPRVGKLF
TRBJ2-7 | TRBV5-1 | - | ASSSNTYEQY
TRBJ2-1 | TRBV6-5 | TRBD2 | ASSYSFLAGVPTYNEQF
TRBJ2-2 | TRBV12-3/TRBV12-4 | - | ASSLETSNTGELF
TRBJ2-4 | TRBV6-1 | - | ASSEEAVKY
TRBJ2-1 | TRBV7-9 | - | ASSSRDLGDNEQF
TRBJ2-7 | TRBV9 | - | ASSVGGRNYEQY
TRBJ2-3 | TRBV7-2 | - | ASSLATPGTQY
TRBJ1-1 | TRBV25-1 | - | ATQQGNTEAF
TRBJ2-7 | TRBV12-3/TRBV12-4 | TRBD1 | ASSLYRGLDEQY
TRBJ2-5 | TRBV29-1 | TRBD2 | SAQLGGRETQY
TRBJ2-3 | TRBV12-3/TRBV12-4 | - | AGSRGALSTDTQY
TRBJ2-1 | TRBV7-2 | - | ASSFLQNPNEQF
TRBJ2-5 | TRBV10-3 | - | AISPRGRVQETQY
TRBJ2-6 | TRBV10-2 | - | ASSESSGANVLT
TRBJ2-3 | TRBV29-1 | TRBD2 | SVDGRGTQY
TRBJ1-2 | TRBV4-2 | - | ASSQALGDWSGGYT
TRBJ1-2 | TRBV11-2 | TRBD1 | ASSLGTGTADHT
TRBJ2-7 | TRBV5-1 | TRBD1 | ASRKTGTGVSYEQY
TRBJ2-7 | TRBV20-1 | - | SAIGDTSSYEQY
- | TRBV2 | TRBD1 | ASSSDQTGVWETQY
TRBJ2-1 | TRBV11-2 | - | ASSLYTSRMDEQF
TRBJ1-4 | TRBV29-1 | TRBD1 | SVEDGGTGTEKLF
TRBJ2-5 | TRBV20-1 | - | SARRQTQETQY
TRBJ2-3 | TRBV5-1 | - | ASSLGRAGTDTQY
TRBJ1-2 | TRBV24-1 | - | ATSPAQASGGYT
TRBJ1-2 | TRBV7-2 | TRBD1 | ASSSQGEDYGYT
TRBJ1-5 | TRBV20-1 | - | SATPSEGLNQPQH
TRBJ2-7 | TRBV5-1 | - | ASSLDSGREQY
TRBJ2-3 | TRBV20-1 | - | SARRREQYTDTQY
TRBJ1-5 | TRBV20-1 | - | SARAPRQSNQPQH
TRBJ1-2 | TRBV5-1 | - | ASSRGEGAYGYT
TRBJ2-7 | TRBV6-1 | TRBD2 | AIWESGGSSYEQY
TRBJ2-5 | TRBV5-1 | - | ASSLGGAMGFGETQY
TRBJ1-2 | TRBV7-2 | - | ASSLQESYGYT
TRBJ2-1 | TRBV10-3 | TRBD1 | AIGTGGLREQF
TRBJ2-1 | TRBV20-1 | - | SARFPGQSGAFEQF
TRBJ2-2 | TRBV29-1 | TRBD1 | SADKGAGGELF
TRBJ2-7 | TRBV6-5 | - | ASTQAGGEQY
TRBJ2-5 | TRBV10-3 | - | AISEATGRQETQY
TRBJ1-5 | TRBV28 | TRBD1 | ASSPGQGHQPQH
TRBJ2-6 | TRBV13 | - | ASSSTDGFLSSGANVLT
TRBJ2-3 | TRBV5-8 | TRBD1 | ASSEDRDSSTDTQY
TRBJ2-1 | TRBV2 | TRBD2 | ASRPTSGGSNEQF